The 27 T cell receptor beta chains below come from one sample, sequenced in a study of T cells in Graves' hyperthyroidism and ophthalmopathy. RNA transcripts yielded amplified TCR beta CDR3 regions. The HTBI set primed first-round TCR CDR3 RT-PCR. TCRdb passed the multiplex PCR reads through MiXCR, listing each CDR3 protein once. Among about 600,000 distinct CDR3 sequences listed, around 16% were seen once. The sample consisted of blood. Source of these receptors: a woman aged 40-49 years with Graves' ophthalmopathy.

This clonotype has just a few counts. The CDR3 sequence: CATGLAGVEQYF. The CDR3 DNA reads as TGTGCCACCGGACTAGCGGGAGTCGAGCAGTACTTC. The rearrangement links TRBV5-5 to TRBJ2-7; TRBD2 agrees at 13 bases. The CDR3 has 12 amino acids. Germline V CDR1 and CDR2: SGHKS, YYEKEE (reference sequence). The trim removed 9 bases at V and 6 bases at J, leaving 3 bases unmatched.

This clonotype was counted ten times or more. The rearrangement links TRBV27 to TRBJ1-2; 11 bases align to TRBD1. This CDR3 comprises 17 residues. With V trimmed by 2 bases and J by 4 bases, 9 bases remained unmatched. Germline values: CDR1 MNHEY, CDR2 SMNVEV (reference sequence). The CDR3 is CASSLKGDRGGFYGYTF. The CDR3 region has the DNA TGTGCCAGCAGTTTAAAGGGGGACAGGGGGGGATTCTATGGCTACACCTTC.

In its sample, this clonotype was seen a few times. V gene TRBV19 combines with J gene TRBJ1-1; 7 bases are shared with TRBD1. The germline V gene has CDR1 LNHDA and CDR2 SQIVND (reference sequence). CDR3 length: 15 residues. V shed 3 bases and J 2 bases; nucleotides not matched to a gene: 6. The CDR3 sequence is CASSIMGTVNTEAFF. CDR3 sequence (DNA): TGTGCCAGTAGTATTATGGGGACAGTAAACACTGAAGCTTTCTTT.

This clonotype showed up many times. The J gene is TRBJ1-1, the V gene TRBV30; TRBD1 might be the D (5 bases). V gave up 1 base and J gave up 5 bases, with 11 bases separating them. Germline V gene data show CDR1 as GTSNPN and CDR2 as SVGIG (reference sequence). The length of the CDR3 is 13 residues. The CDR3 coding sequence is TGTGCCTGGAGTGAATGGGGGGTAACTGAAGCTTTCTTT. Translation: CAWSEWGVTEAFF.

This chain links TRBV2 with TRBJ2-3, with D unresolved. The germline V and J ends were trimmed by 3 bases and 0 bases, with 7 bases remaining between them. Germline CDR1 and CDR2: SNHLY and FYNNEI. The CDR3 sequence is 14 residues long. The CDR3 spells CASSERSSTDTQYF. In DNA, the CDR3 is TGTGCCAGCAGTGAGCGGTCTAGCACAGATACGCAGTATTTT.

This clonotype was counted a few times. This sequence joins TRBV10-2 and TRBJ1-4; D uncertain. Germline values: CDR1 WSHSY, CDR2 SAAADI. The CDR3 spans 15 residues. V lost 3 bases and J 3 bases, leaving 11 bases between the germline ends. CDR3 nucleotide sequence: TGCGCCAGCAGTGACCCCGGGAGGTCTAATGAAAAACTGTTTTTT. Protein: CASSDPGRSNEKLFF.

This clonotype was found a few times. This chain joins TRBV24-1 and TRBJ2-2; 7 bases fit TRBD1. V gave up 1 base and J gave up 5 bases; unmatched junction bases: 3. The V gene's germline CDR1 is KGHDR and CDR2 SFDVKD. This CDR3 is 15 amino acids long. The CDR3 DNA sequence: TGTGCCACCAGTGATTTTACAGGGGAAACCGGGGAGCTGTTTTTT. Encoded protein: CATSDFTGETGELFF.

The chain combines TRBV30 with TRBJ2-3, with TRBD2 matching 12 bases. V dropped 5 bases and J dropped 1; count of bases not matched to a gene: 4. The CDR3 covers 15 residues. Per the germline V gene, CDR1 is GTSNPN and CDR2 is SVGIG (reference sequence). CDR3 nucleotide sequence: TGTGCCTGGCGACTAGCGGGGGTGGGCACAGATACGCAGTATTTT. This sequence encodes CAWRLAGVGTDTQYF.

This clonotype was detected ten times or more. The genes are TRBV2 and TRBJ2-1; 14 nucleotides match TRBD2. The J segment lost 8 bases and the V segment lost 6 bases, leaving 6 bases of the junction unmatched. This CDR3 contains 15 residues. CDR1 is SNHLY, CDR2 FYNNEI, per germline. The CDR3 DNA is TGTGCCAGCAGACCGACTAGCGGGGGGGCCTATGAGCAGTTCTTC. Its translation: CASRPTSGGAYEQFF.

Many counts were recorded for this clonotype. V is TRBV30 and J is TRBJ1-5; D ambiguous. Trimming pared 2 bases from V and 11 bases from J, leaving 13 bases between. The germline V gene has CDR1 GTSNPN and CDR2 SVGIG (reference sequence). This CDR3 has 12 residues. CDR3 sequence (DNA): TGTGCCTGGAGTAGTCCCCCGGAGGCCCAGCATTTT. The encoded protein is CAWSSPPEAQHF.

This clonotype was counted at least ten times. V is TRBV3-1 and J is TRBJ2-3; D ambiguous. The CDR3 has 13 residues. V lost 7 bases, J lost 4 bases, and 12 bases lay in between. Germline CDR1 and CDR2: LGHDT and YNNKEL (reference sequence). CDR3 region: CASTGDRADTQYF. The CDR3 coding sequence is TGTGCCAGCACGGGCGATCGAGCAGATACGCAGTATTTT.

The gene calls are TRBV7-9 and TRBJ2-5; 12 positions agree with TRBD2. The CDR3 spans 16 residues. The V gene's germline CDR1 is SEHNR and CDR2 FQNEAQ (reference sequence). The junction had 13 bases not matched to a gene; V was cut back by 5 bases and J by 9 bases. The CDR3 sequence is CASSRGLAGPLKAQYF. The DNA for the CDR3 is TGTGCCAGCAGCCGTGGACTAGCGGGGCCACTAAAGGCCCAGTACTTC.

The V call is TRBV9, the J call TRBJ2-3; 10 bases match TRBD2. J lost 4 bases, V lost 1 base, and 9 bases had no gene match. The CDR3 totals 17 residues. CDR1 and CDR2 (germline): SGDLS, YYNGEE. The CDR3 nucleotides are TGTGCCAGCAGCGTATCCAGCGGGGGGGCGGTAGCAGATACGCAGTATTTT. It translates to CASSVSSGGAVADTQYF.

This clonotype appeared many times. The rearrangement uses TRBV5-1 and TRBJ2-5; the D call may be TRBD1 or TRBD2 (5 bases each). The length of the CDR3 is 13 residues. Per germline, CDR1 SGHRS and CDR2 YFSETQ. Trimming took 0 bases from V and 3 from J, leaving 6 bases between them. CDR3 sequence: CASSLVGEETQYF. CDR3 bases: TGCGCCAGCAGCTTGGTGGGGGAAGAGACCCAGTACTTC.

This sequence joins TRBV7-9 and TRBJ2-7; D remains ambiguous. Germline loops: CDR1 SEHNR, CDR2 FQNEAQ (reference sequence). The CDR3 loop spans 14 amino acids. V was trimmed by 4 bases and J by 2 bases, leaving 12 bases between them. The CDR3 loop reads CASSSPSSPYEQYF. The CDR3 coding sequence is TGTGCCAGCAGCTCACCAAGTTCCCCCTACGAGCAGTACTTC.

Turning to this clonotype: One end of the junction fails to match germline, which may point to a read error. This rearrangement joins TRBV2 to TRBJ1-4, with D unclear. This CDR3 has 14 amino acids. Looked up from germline, CDR1 is SNHLY and CDR2 is FYNNEI. The CDR3 sequence is CATQDGGTNERLFF. The CDR3, as DNA: TGTGCCACTCAGGACGGAGGAACGAATGAAAGACTGTTTTTT.

This clonotype was observed many times. This chain connects TRBV6-1 to TRBJ2-5; 10 nucleotides match TRBD2. V shed 5 bases and J 6 bases; nucleotides not matched to a gene: 6. CDR1 and CDR2 from the germline V gene are MNHNS and SASEGT. CDR3 size: 14 residues. In nucleotides, the CDR3 is TGTGCCAGCAGTTATCCTAGCGGGAGTAAGACCCAGTACTTC. This translates into CASSYPSGSKTQYF.

The chain joins TRBV6-1 to TRBJ1-3; D unclear. Trimming stripped 3 bases from V and 0 bases from J, with 9 bases between. The CDR3 is 15 amino acids. Germline V CDR1 and CDR2: MNHNS, SASEGT. The CDR3 DNA reads as TGTGCCAGCAGTGACACAAACTTCTCTGGAAACACCATATATTTT. Protein product: CASSDTNFSGNTIYF.

This clonotype was recorded at least ten times. The chain joins TRBV6-1 to TRBJ2-7; possibly TRBD1 for D (6 bases). V was clipped by 6 bases and J by 0 bases, with 21 bases between them. The CDR3 spans 17 residues. Germline loops: CDR1 MNHNS, CDR2 SASEGT. CDR3 bases: TGTGCCAGCAGGACCCCCTCCACTCGGGACATCTCCTACGAGCAGTACTTC. The encoded protein is CASRTPSTRDISYEQYF.

This clonotype was picked up many times. The V gene is TRBV10-3, the J gene TRBJ2-5, with 10 bases aligning to TRBD2. J gave up 4 bases and V 6 bases, and 2 bases lay outside the gene matches. Germline CDR1 ENHRY, CDR2 SYGVKD. The CDR3 runs 13 residues. The CDR3 sequence: CAISGTSVETQYF. In DNA form, the CDR3 reads TGTGCCATCAGCGGGACTAGCGTAGAGACCCAGTACTTC.

The rearrangement links TRBV4-1 to TRBJ2-7; 11 nucleotides align to TRBD2. The CDR3 runs to 16 residues. Trimming at V came to 2 bases and at J to 3 bases, leaving 6 bases not matched to a gene. Per the germline V gene, CDR1 is MGHRA and CDR2 is YSYEKL. CDR3 nucleotide sequence: TGCGCCAGCAGCCAAATCGGGACTAGCGGAATCTACGAGCAGTACTTC. Its translation is CASSQIGTSGIYEQYF.

This clonotype has ten or more counts. The chain carries TRBV11-1 and TRBJ2-1; 11 nucleotides line up with TRBD2. The V gene's germline CDR1 is SGHAT and CDR2 FQDESV (reference sequence). The J segment lost 10 bases and the V segment lost 5 bases, leaving 13 bases of the junction unmatched. This CDR3 is built from 16 residues. CDR3 amino acids: CASSPGLAEGFREQFF. The CDR3 DNA is TGTGCCAGCAGCCCGGGACTAGCGGAGGGGTTTCGGGAGCAGTTCTTC.

This chain joins TRBV20-1 and TRBJ1-1, with 7 bases identical to TRBD1. Germline values: CDR1 DFQATT, CDR2 SNEGSKA (reference sequence). The V and J ends lost 8 bases and 4 bases, in that order; junction bases with no gene match: 7. This CDR3 has 12 residues. The CDR3 nucleotides read TGCAGTTGTTCAGGGGGAATCACTGAAGCTTTCTTT. This translates into CSCSGGITEAFF.

The chain couples TRBV11-2 to TRBJ2-1; 11 bases fit TRBD1. The junction had 9 bases not matched to a gene; V was cut back by 5 bases and J by 6 bases. The germline gives CDR1 SGHAT, CDR2 FQNNGV. This CDR3 spans 16 amino acids. The CDR3 region is CASSREGQGVLNEQFF. The CDR3 nucleotides are TGTGCCAGCAGCCGGGAGGGACAGGGGGTCCTCAATGAGCAGTTCTTC.

This clonotype was seen repeatedly, ten times or more. The chain uses TRBV6-1 and TRBJ2-7; D is possibly TRBD2 (6 bases). The germline V gene has CDR1 MNHNS and CDR2 SASEGT. This CDR3 contains 14 residues. Trimming removed 5 bases from V and 2 bases from J, with 13 bases in between. CDR3 bases: TGTGCCAGCAGTTCCCCTTGGGGGGCCTACGAGCAGTACTTC. Protein sequence: CASSSPWGAYEQYF.

This clonotype was detected many times. The chain couples TRBV12-3 or TRBV12-4 to TRBJ2-1; 12 bases agree with TRBD2. The CDR3 runs 14 residues. The V gene end was trimmed by 5 bases and the J gene end by 8 bases; junction bases not matched to a gene: 4. The CDR3 is CASSTTSGSDEQFF. The CDR3 DNA reads TGTGCCAGCAGTACGACTAGCGGGAGCGATGAGCAGTTCTTC.

This clonotype occurred many times. The genes are TRBV2 and TRBJ2-3; 10 nucleotides agree with TRBD1. The CDR3 is made up of 15 amino acids. V shed 4 bases and J 5 bases; nucleotides not matched to a gene: 6. From germline, CDR1 is SNHLY and CDR2 FYNNEI. In DNA form, the CDR3 reads TGTGCCAGCAGTGCCGTAGGACAGGGGGTAGATACGCAGTATTTT. The encoded protein is CASSAVGQGVDTQYF.